The 8 T cell receptor beta chains given below trace back to one sample, sequenced in a study of blood T cell repertoires in COVID-19. Repertoires were generated with immunoSEQ multiplex PCR, while TCRdb's copy carries only in-frame clones and drops some. The table has 200,000 to 250,000 clones, roughly 90% seen once. The sequencing sample was made of PBMCs or T cells enriched from blood (not recorded which). All receptors come from a woman aged 45-65 years in a cohort exposed to, infected with or recovered from COVID-19 (not recorded which).

The CDR3, as DNA: TGCGCCAGCAGCTTGGAGTCTATCGGATTTCCCCAGGGTCCCGACTATGGCTACACCTTC. Protein product: CASSLESIGFPQGPDYGYTF. The rearrangement uses TRBV5-1 and TRBJ1-2, with a weak D call TRBD1 (5 bases). V gave up 0 bases and J gave up 3 bases, with 27 bases separating them. The CDR3 extends over 20 amino acids. Per germline, CDR1 SGHRS and CDR2 YFSETQ.

This chain joins TRBV3-1 (or the pseudogene TRBV3-2) and TRBJ1-5, with 7 bases identical to TRBD1. The V gene's germline CDR1 is LGHDT and CDR2 YNNKEL (reference sequence). The CDR3 length is 13 residues. Trimming removed 4 bases from V and 4 bases from J; junction bases left unmatched: 1. This chain's CDR3 is CASSRGQNQPQHF. CDR3 in DNA: TGTGCCAGCAGCCGGGGACAGAATCAGCCCCAGCATTTT.

This chain connects TRBV19 to TRBJ2-2; 7 bases are shared with TRBD1. The CDR3 length is 16 residues. The junction had 5 bases not matched to a gene; V was cut back by 3 bases and J by 1 base. The V gene's germline CDR1 is LNHDA and CDR2 SQIVND (reference sequence). The CDR3: CASSIYTGVNTGELFF. In nucleotides, the CDR3 is TGTGCCAGTAGTATCTATACAGGGGTGAACACCGGGGAGCTGTTTTTT. Based on the CDR3 plus reference TRBV19 and TRBJ2-2, the full variable domain is DGGITQSPKYLFRKEGQNVTLSCEQNLNHDAMYWYRQDPGQGLRLIYYSQIVNDFQKGDIAEGYSVSREKKESFPLTVTSAQKNPTAFYLCASSIYTGVNTGELFFGEGSRLTVL.

This chain connects TRBV10-1 to TRBJ1-2; D may be TRBD1 (6 bases). The CDR3 is 13 amino acids. From germline, CDR1 is WNHNN and CDR2 SYGVQD (reference sequence). The V end lost 0 bases, the J end lost 8 bases, and 10 bases lay between the germline ends. Here the CDR3 reads CASSESRRGGYTF. The CDR3 DNA reads as TGCGCCAGCAGTGAGTCCCGCAGGGGCGGCTACACCTTC.

Concerning this clone itself: Lacking the conserved final phenylalanine or tryptophan, this CDR3 likely reflects a read error. The DNA is left out, because the CDR3 cannot be placed on it with certainty; the CDR3 is given as TCRdb lists it. This chain joins TRBV7-9 and TRBJ2-7; the table's D call TRBD2 went unverified against the DNA. Germline CDR1 and CDR2: SEHNR and FQNEAQ (reference sequence). The CDR3 contains 8 residues when both ends are counted. The CDR3 sequence: CASSPGSR.

CDR3 sequence reads: CASRGDRGRKLFF. The CDR3 region has the DNA TGTGCCAGCAGGGGGGACAGGGGGCGAAAACTGTTTTTT. The chain couples TRBV7-2 to TRBJ1-4; TRBD1 matches 12 bases. Germline trimming cut 6 bases from V and 10 bases from J; bases unmatched to any gene: 3. Germline V gene lookup returns CDR1 SGHTA and CDR2 FQGNSA. The CDR3 extends over 13 amino acids. Variable domain in full (rest from reference TRBV7-2 and TRBJ1-4): GAGVSQSPSNKVTEKGKDVELRCDPISGHTALYWYRQSLGQGLEFLIYFQGNSAPDKSGLPSDRFSAERTGGSVSTLTIQRTQQEDSAVYLCASRGDRGRKLFFGSGTQLSVL.

The chain joins TRBV27 to TRBJ2-7; 8 bases agree with TRBD1. The CDR3 is made up of 15 amino acids. V gave up 2 bases and J gave up 4 bases; unmatched junction bases: 7. The germline V gene encodes CDR1 MNHEY and CDR2 SMNVEV (reference sequence). CDR3 DNA sequence: TGTGCCAGCAGTTTACGACAGGGGAATCCTTACGAGCAGTACTTC. It specifies CASSLRQGNPYEQYF.

V and J are TRBV28 and TRBJ1-4; TRBD1 matches 8 bases. The CDR3 consists of 16 residues. J was trimmed by 0 bases and V by 2 bases; bases with no gene match: 2. Germline values: CDR1 MDHEN, CDR2 SYDVKM. In DNA, the CDR3 is TGTGCCAGCAGTTTAGACAGGGGAGCAACTAATGAAAAACTGTTTTTT. Protein product: CASSLDRGATNEKLFF.